A single sample gave rise to the 2 T cell receptor beta chains below, sequenced in a study of blood T cell repertoires in COVID-19. Clones were sequenced by immunoSEQ multiplex PCR, and TCRdb holds only the in-frame ones, with some missing. This sample carries 95,000 to 150,000 clones, 75% to 90% of them seen once, and the ten largest clones take 3.5% to 5%. Sequenced material: peripheral blood. The source of these receptors is a man aged 40-50 years with acute or convalescent COVID-19.

This sequence joins TRBV5-1 and TRBJ1-4, with 9 bases lining up with TRBD1. V lost 4 bases to trimming and J lost 8 bases; unmatched junction nucleotides: 9. The CDR3 runs 15 residues. The germline V gene encodes CDR1 SGHRS and CDR2 YFSETQ. For the CDR3, the DNA is TGCGCCAGCAGCGATAGGGACAGGGTTGGAGAAAAACTGTTTTTT. Translating it yields CASSDRDRVGEKLFF.

Here the CDR3 DNA reads TGTGCCAGCAGCCAACAAAAGGGAGCTAACTATGGCTACACCTTC. Translation gives CASSQQKGANYGYTF. The rearrangement joins TRBV4-2 to TRBJ1-2; D is undetermined. The CDR3 runs to 15 residues. The germline V gene encodes CDR1 LGHNA and CDR2 YNFKEQ. Trimming shortened V by 2 bases and J by 0 bases, and 10 bases separated the two germline ends.